The T cell receptor beta chain described here comes from a study of sequential checkpoint blockade in melanoma. TCRdb's table, derived via immunoSEQ multiplex PCR, lists solely in-frame clones and lacks some. The table has roughly 18,000 clones, 70% to 75% seen once. The CDR3 spans 15 residues. Germline V gene data show CDR1 as MDHEN and CDR2 as SYDVKM. With 3 bases clipped from V and 4 bases from J, the junction kept 8 bases outside the gene matches. Treatment given: randomized to nivolumab then ipilimumab (arm A) or the reverse (arm B). PBMC sorting kept live CD3+CD8+ cells without CD19 or CD56. The TCR comes from a human donor with melanoma. The chain employs TRBV28 and TRBJ1-2; TRBD1 matches at 7 bases. The sample was CD8+ T cells sorted from blood (inferred from file names), taken from a patient given nivolumab and ipilimumab in sequence. In DNA form, the CDR3 reads TGTGCCAGCAGTTTTGTTGAGGGGGCAAGCTATGGCTACACCTTC. Its protein product is CASSFVEGASYGYTF.